In this sample, the clone carrying this T cell receptor beta chain turned up a few times. Its antigen remains unidentified. In germline, CDR1 is DFQATT, CDR2 SNEGSKA (reference sequence). Trimming took off 0 bases at V and 1 base at J, with 12 bases between the two ends. This CDR3 comprises 15 residues. This entry belongs to a study of T-cell reconstitution after alpha-beta-depleted transplantation in children. General observations from the study: Recipient T cells and thymic progenitors that survived gave rise to the high TCRbeta diversity observed at day 60 in some patients. The main origin of T-cell counts and diversity one year after transplant was newly produced T cells. Reportedly, alpha-beta T cells present about two months post-transplant originated from several hundred expanded clones of graft origin.

The TCRbeta library was prepared with unique molecular identifiers. A single record per CDR3 protein comes from TCRdb applying MiXCR to the PCR reads. The sample lists about 540,000 distinct CDR3 sequences; roughly 27% were seen once. The sequencing here drew on PBMCs, taken before TCRalphabeta/CD19-depleted stem cell transplant. The chain uses TRBV20-1 and TRBJ1-1, with D perhaps TRBD1 (6 bases). This TCR was sampled from a boy younger than two with Wiskott-Aldrich syndrome, due to receive a stem cell transplant. CDR3: CSARDVGATNTEAFF. In DNA form, the CDR3 reads TGCAGTGCTAGAGATGTGGGGGCAACGAACACTGAAGCTTTCTTT.